The 11 T cell receptor beta chains below come from one sample, sequenced in a study of T cell changes during pregnancy in multiple sclerosis. Clones were read by immunoSEQ multiplex PCR, and TCRdb kept only the in-frame ones, dropping some. This sample carries about 36,000 clones, about 90% of them seen once, and the ten largest clones take 0.4% to 0.5%. This specimen was CD4+ T cells from peripheral blood mononuclear cells, taken after pregnancy. These TCRs come from a female donor with multiple sclerosis, enrolled in a pregnancy study.

This chain links TRBV29-1 with TRBJ1-1, with D perhaps TRBD1 (5 bases). The CDR3 is 11 residues long. Germline CDR1 is SQVTM and CDR2 is ANQGSEA. The V end was cut by 5 bases, the J end by 2 bases, with 6 bases between. CDR3 sequence reads: CSVTGNTEAFF. The CDR3 nucleotides are TGCAGCGTTACAGGAAACACTGAAGCTTTCTTT.

This chain joins TRBV25-1 and TRBJ2-3, with a weak D call TRBD1 (7 bases). The CDR3 totals 13 residues. Germline lookup yields CDR1 MGHDK and CDR2 SYGVNS. Trimming stripped 8 bases from V and 4 bases from J, with 13 bases between. CDR3 in amino acids: CASGGTVSDTQYF. Written as DNA, the CDR3 is TGTGCCAGCGGAGGGACAGTTTCAGATACGCAGTATTTT. Variable domain in full (rest from reference TRBV25-1 and TRBJ2-3): EADIYQTPRYLVIGTGKKITLECSQTMGHDKMYWYQQDPGMELHLIHYSYGVNSTEKGDLSSESTVSRIRTEHFPLTLESARPSHTSQYLCASGGTVSDTQYFGPGTRLTVL.

V gene TRBV19 combines with J gene TRBJ2-1; tentatively, D is TRBD2 (6 bases). The length of the CDR3 is 20 residues. Germline V gene lookup returns CDR1 LNHDA and CDR2 SQIVND (reference sequence). Deletions cut 2 bases from V and 7 bases from J, with 30 bases between. This CDR3 is CASSIRANLASLSSLNEQFF. CDR3 bases: TGTGCCAGTAGTATAAGGGCCAACCTAGCGAGCCTTAGTTCCCTAAATGAGCAGTTCTTC.

The chain has TRBV19 and TRBJ2-1, with 10 bases that match TRBD1. The germline gives CDR1 LNHDA, CDR2 SQIVND (reference sequence). V trimming: 6 bases; J trimming: 0 bases; junction bases outside the gene matches: 8. The CDR3 consists of 17 residues. The CDR3 bases are TGTGCCAGTAGCCAACGGACAGGGGGAGGCTCCTACAATGAGCAGTTCTTC. Encoded protein: CASSQRTGGGSYNEQFF.

The chain is built from TRBV6-6 and TRBJ2-1; TRBD2 might be the D (6 bases). Germline values: CDR1 MNHNY, CDR2 SVGAGI (reference sequence). This CDR3 contains 16 residues. Trimming removed 7 bases at V and 7 bases at J, with 23 bases between. The CDR3 is CASKPGRPAAENEQFF. In DNA form, the CDR3 reads TGTGCCAGCAAACCCGGGAGACCGGCCGCGGAGAATGAGCAGTTCTTC.

The gene calls are TRBV30 and TRBJ2-7, with TRBD2 identical over 7 bases. The V and J ends lost 1 base and 2 bases, in that order; junction bases with no gene match: 5. CDR3 length equals 14 residues. CDR1 and CDR2 (germline): GTSNPN, SVGIG (reference sequence). The CDR3: CAWSDWGGAYEQYF. The CDR3 region has the DNA TGTGCCTGGAGTGATTGGGGAGGGGCCTACGAGCAGTACTTC. Using reference TRBV30 and TRBJ2-7 for the parts outside the CDR3, the full variable domain is SQTIHQWPATLVQPVGSPLSLECTVEGTSNPNLYWYRQAAGRGLQLLFYSVGIGQISSEVPQNLSASRPQDRQFILSSKKLLLSDSGFYLCAWSDWGGAYEQYFGPGTRLTVT.

CDR3 bases: TGTGCCAGCAGCAAAGCGCGTCCCCGAACCCGTACCGGGGAGCTGTTTTTT. It encodes CASSKARPRTRTGELFF. This sequence joins TRBV21-1 and TRBJ2-2; the table's D gene call, TRBD2, was not cross checked with the DNA. TRBV21-1 is a pseudogene segment. CDR3 size: 17 residues.

The V and J genes are TRBV5-1 and TRBJ2-1, with TRBD2 identical over 10 bases. Germline V lookup: CDR1 SGHRS, CDR2 YFSETQ. V lost 5 bases and J lost 4; bases outside the gene matches: 6. This CDR3 contains 15 residues. The CDR3 region is CASSPSGRGYNEQFF. The DNA of the CDR3 is TGCGCCAGCAGTCCTAGCGGGAGAGGATACAATGAGCAGTTCTTC. The full variable domain, rest sourced from reference TRBV5-1 and TRBJ2-1, is KAGVTQTPRYLIKTRGQQVTLSCSPISGHRSVSWYQQTPGQGLQFLFEYFSETQRNKGNFPGRFSGRQFSNSRSEMNVSTLELGDSALYLCASSPSGRGYNEQFFGPGTRLTVL.

V and J are TRBV21-1 and TRBJ2-7; no check of the table's D call, TRBD1, against the DNA was made. TRBV21-1 is classified as a pseudogene. This CDR3 is 17 amino acids long. The CDR3 spells CASSKAKGQGREYEQYF. The CDR3 DNA reads as TGTGCCAGCAGCAAAGCGAAGGGACAGGGGAGGGAGTACGAGCAGTACTTC.

This sequence joins TRBV29-1 and TRBJ2-5, with D possibly being TRBD1 (6 bases). This CDR3 has 12 amino acids. The V and J ends lost 6 bases and 5 bases respectively, with 13 bases between them. The germline V gene has CDR1 SQVTM and CDR2 ANQGSEA. In DNA form, the CDR3 reads TGCAGCGTGGGCACAGGGTTCGAGACCCAGTACTTC. Translation gives CSVGTGFETQYF.

This sequence joins TRBV5-4 and TRBJ2-1; 12 positions agree with TRBD2. V dropped 3 bases and J dropped 4; count of bases not matched to a gene: 8. Germline V gene lookup returns CDR1 SGHNT and CDR2 YYREEE (reference sequence). The CDR3 is made up of 17 amino acids. The CDR3 region has the DNA TGTGCCAGCAGCTCTCCCCGACTAGCGGGGGAGTACAATGAGCAGTTCTTC. Translating it yields CASSSPRLAGEYNEQFF.